This T cell receptor beta chain originates from a study of T cells in Graves' hyperthyroidism and ophthalmopathy. On the study more broadly: Sampling of peripheral blood happened at initial diagnosis, prior to any treatment.

This clonotype was observed at least ten times. TCR beta CDR3 regions were amplified from RNA. When the TCR CDR3 underwent first-round RT-PCR, the HTBI primer set was used. Each CDR3 protein gets one entry after TCRdb re-called the multiplex PCR reads with MiXCR. The sample records 400,000 to 600,000 distinct CDR3 sequences, under 25% being singletons. Germline values: CDR1 SGHAT, CDR2 FQNNGV. This CDR3 region has 14 residues. V lost 1 base, J lost 5 bases, and 11 bases lay in between. This sequence joins TRBV11-2 and TRBJ2-5; D is uncertain. The receptor was isolated from a man aged 18 to 29 with Graves' hyperthyroidism. The sequencing input was blood. The CDR3 spells CASSLGYVVETQYF. The CDR3 coding sequence is TGTGCCAGCAGCTTAGGTTACGTGGTCGAGACCCAGTACTTC.